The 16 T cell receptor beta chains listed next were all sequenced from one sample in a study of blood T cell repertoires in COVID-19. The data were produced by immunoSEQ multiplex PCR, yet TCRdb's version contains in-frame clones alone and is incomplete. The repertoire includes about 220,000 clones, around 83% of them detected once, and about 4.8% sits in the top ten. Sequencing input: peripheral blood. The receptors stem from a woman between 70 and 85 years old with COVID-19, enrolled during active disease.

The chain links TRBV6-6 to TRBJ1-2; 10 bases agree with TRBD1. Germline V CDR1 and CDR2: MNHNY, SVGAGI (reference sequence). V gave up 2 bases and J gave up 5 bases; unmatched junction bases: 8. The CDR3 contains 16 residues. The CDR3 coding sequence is TGTGCCAGCAGTTACCCCCCGGGACAGGGGTCTTATGGCTACACCTTC. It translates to CASSYPPGQGSYGYTF.

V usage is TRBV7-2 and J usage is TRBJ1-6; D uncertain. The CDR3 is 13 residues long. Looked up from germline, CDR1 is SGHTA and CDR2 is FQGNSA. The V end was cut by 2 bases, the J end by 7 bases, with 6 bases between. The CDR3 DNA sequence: TGTGCCAGCAGCTTATCCCTCAATTCACCCCTCCACTTT. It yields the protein CASSLSLNSPLHF.

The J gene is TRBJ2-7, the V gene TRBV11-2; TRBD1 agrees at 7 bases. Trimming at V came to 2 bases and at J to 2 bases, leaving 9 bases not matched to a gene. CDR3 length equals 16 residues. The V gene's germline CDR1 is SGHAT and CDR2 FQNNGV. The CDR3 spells CASSLFKGARTYEQYF. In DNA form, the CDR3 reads TGTGCCAGCAGCTTATTTAAGGGGGCGAGAACCTACGAGCAGTACTTC.

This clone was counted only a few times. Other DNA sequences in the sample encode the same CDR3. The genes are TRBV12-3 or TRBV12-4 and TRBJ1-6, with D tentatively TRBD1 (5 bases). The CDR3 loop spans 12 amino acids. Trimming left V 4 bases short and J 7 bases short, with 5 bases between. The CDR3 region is CASSSGNSPLHF. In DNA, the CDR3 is TGTGCCAGCAGTTCAGGGAATTCACCCCTCCACTTT.

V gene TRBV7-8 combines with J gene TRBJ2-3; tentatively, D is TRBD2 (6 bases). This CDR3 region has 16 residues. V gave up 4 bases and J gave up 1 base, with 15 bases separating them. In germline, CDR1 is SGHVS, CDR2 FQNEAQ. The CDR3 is CASSSRWAGRTDTQYF. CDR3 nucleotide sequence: TGTGCCAGCAGCTCCCGTTGGGCGGGGCGCACAGATACGCAGTATTTT.

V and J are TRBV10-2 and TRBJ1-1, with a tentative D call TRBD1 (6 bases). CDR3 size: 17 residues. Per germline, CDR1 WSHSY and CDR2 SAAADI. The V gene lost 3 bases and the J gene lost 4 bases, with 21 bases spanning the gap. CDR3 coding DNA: TGCGCCAGCAGTGACCTTTTGGGGGCAGGTTCAATCACTGAAGCTTTCTTT. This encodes CASSDLLGAGSITEAFF.

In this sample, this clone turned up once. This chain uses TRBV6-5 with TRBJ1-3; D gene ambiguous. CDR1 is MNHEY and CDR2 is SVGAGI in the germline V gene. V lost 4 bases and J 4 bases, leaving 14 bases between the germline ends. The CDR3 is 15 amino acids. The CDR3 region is CASSSDRLGGNTIYF. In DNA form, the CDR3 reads TGTGCCAGCAGTTCGGACCGACTAGGGGGAAACACCATATATTTT.

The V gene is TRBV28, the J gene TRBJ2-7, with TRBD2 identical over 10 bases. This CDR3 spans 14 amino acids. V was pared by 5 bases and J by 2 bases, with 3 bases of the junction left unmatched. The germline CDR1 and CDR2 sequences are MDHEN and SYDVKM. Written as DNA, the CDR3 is TGTGCCAGCAGTCGACTAGCGGGTCCCTACGAGCAGTACTTC. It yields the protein CASSRLAGPYEQYF.

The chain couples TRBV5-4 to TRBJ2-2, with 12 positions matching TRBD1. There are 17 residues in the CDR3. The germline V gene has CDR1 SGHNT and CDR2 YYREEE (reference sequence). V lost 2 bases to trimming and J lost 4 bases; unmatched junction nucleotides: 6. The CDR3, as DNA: TGTGCCAGCAGCTTCAGTAGGGACAGGGGGCGCACCGGGGAGCTGTTTTTT. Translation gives CASSFSRDRGRTGELFF.

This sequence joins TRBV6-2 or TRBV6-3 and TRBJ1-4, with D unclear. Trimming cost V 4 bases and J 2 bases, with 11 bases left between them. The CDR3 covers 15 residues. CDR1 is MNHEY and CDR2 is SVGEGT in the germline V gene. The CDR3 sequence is CASSSPGETNEKLFF. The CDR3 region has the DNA TGTGCCAGCAGTTCCCCGGGTGAGACTAATGAAAAACTGTTTTTT.

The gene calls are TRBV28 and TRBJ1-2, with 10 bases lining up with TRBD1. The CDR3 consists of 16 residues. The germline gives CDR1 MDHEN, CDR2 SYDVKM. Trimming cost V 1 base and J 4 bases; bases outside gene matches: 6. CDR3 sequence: CASSLYKGQGSYGYTF. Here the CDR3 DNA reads TGTGCCAGCAGTTTATACAAGGGACAGGGGTCCTATGGCTACACCTTC.

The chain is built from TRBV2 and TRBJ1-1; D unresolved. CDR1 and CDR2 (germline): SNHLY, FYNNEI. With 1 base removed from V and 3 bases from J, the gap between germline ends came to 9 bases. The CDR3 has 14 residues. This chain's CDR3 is CASSEEAGYTEAFF. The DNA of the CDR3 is TGTGCCAGCAGTGAAGAGGCGGGCTACACTGAAGCTTTCTTT.

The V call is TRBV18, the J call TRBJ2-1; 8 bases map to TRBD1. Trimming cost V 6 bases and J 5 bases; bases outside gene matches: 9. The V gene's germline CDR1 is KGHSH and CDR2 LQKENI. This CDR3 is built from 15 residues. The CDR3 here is CASSAGQGSNNEQFF. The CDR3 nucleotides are TGTGCCAGCTCGGCAGGACAGGGCTCTAACAATGAGCAGTTCTTC.

CDR3 sequence (DNA): TGTGCCAGCAGTTACCGACAGGGCGGGTTTGGCTACACCTTC. Translated, it gives CASSYRQGGFGYTF. The chain combines TRBV6-2 or TRBV6-3 with TRBJ1-2; 7 nucleotides align to TRBD1. With V trimmed by 2 bases and J by 7 bases, 7 bases remained unmatched. The length of the CDR3 is 14 residues. Germline CDR1 reads MNHEY; CDR2 reads SVGEGT.

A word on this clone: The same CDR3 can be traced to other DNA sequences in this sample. The CDR3 here is CASSSQENTEAFF. The CDR3 DNA reads as TGTGCCAGCTCATCTCAGGAGAACACTGAAGCTTTCTTT. The chain uses TRBV18 and TRBJ1-1; D is uncertain. The CDR3 spans 13 residues. The V end lost 5 bases, the J end lost 1 base, and 8 bases lay between the germline ends. From germline, CDR1 is KGHSH and CDR2 LQKENI. The whole variable domain, filled in from reference TRBV18 and TRBJ1-1, reads NAGVMQNPRHLVRRRGQEARLRCSPMKGHSHVYWYRQLPEEGLKFMVYLQKENIIDESGMPKERFSAEFPKEGPSILRIQQVVRGDSAAYFCASSSQENTEAFFGQGTRLTVV.

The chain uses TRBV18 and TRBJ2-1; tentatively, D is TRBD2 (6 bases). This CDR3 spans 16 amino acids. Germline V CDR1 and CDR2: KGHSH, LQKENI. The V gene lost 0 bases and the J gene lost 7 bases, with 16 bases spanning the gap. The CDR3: CASSPPLREYINEQFF. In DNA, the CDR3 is TGTGCCAGCTCACCACCGTTACGGGAGTACATAAATGAGCAGTTCTTC.